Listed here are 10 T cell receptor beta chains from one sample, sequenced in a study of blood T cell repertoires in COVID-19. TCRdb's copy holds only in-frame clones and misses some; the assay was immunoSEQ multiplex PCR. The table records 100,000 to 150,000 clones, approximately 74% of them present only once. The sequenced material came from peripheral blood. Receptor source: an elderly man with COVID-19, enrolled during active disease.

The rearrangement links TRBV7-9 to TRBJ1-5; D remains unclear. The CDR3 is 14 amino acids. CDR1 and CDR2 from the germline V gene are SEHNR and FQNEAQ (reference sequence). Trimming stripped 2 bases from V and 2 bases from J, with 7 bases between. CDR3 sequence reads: CASSLYSGNQPQHF. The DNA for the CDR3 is TGTGCCAGCAGCTTATACTCTGGCAATCAGCCCCAGCATTTT. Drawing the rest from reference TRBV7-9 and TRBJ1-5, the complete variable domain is DTGVSQNPRHKITKRGQNVTFRCDPISEHNRLYWYRQTLGQGPEFLTYFQNEAQLEKSRLLSDRFSAERPKGSFSTLEIQRTEQGDSAMYLCASSLYSGNQPQHFGDGTRLSIL.

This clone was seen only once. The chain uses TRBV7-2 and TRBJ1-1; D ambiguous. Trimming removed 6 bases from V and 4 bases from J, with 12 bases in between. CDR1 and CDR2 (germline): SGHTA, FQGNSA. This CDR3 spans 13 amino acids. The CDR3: CASSTSRGTEAFF. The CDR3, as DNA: TGTGCCAGCAGTACGTCTAGAGGCACTGAAGCTTTCTTT.

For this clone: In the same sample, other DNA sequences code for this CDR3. CDR3 nucleotide sequence: TGTGCCAGCAGCTTCAGGGGGGCGGGTAACACTGAAGCTTTCTTT. It encodes CASSFRGAGNTEAFF. The rearrangement uses TRBV28 and TRBJ1-1; 7 nucleotides match TRBD1. Looked up from germline, CDR1 is MDHEN and CDR2 is SYDVKM. The CDR3 covers 15 residues. With V trimmed by 6 bases and J by 2 bases, 9 bases remained unmatched.

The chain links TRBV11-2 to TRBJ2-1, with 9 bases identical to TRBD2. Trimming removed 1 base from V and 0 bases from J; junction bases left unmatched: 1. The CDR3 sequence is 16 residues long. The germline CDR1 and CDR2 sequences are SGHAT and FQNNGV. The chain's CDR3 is CASSLALAGSYNEQFF. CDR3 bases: TGTGCCAGCAGCTTAGCACTAGCGGGCTCCTACAATGAGCAGTTCTTC.

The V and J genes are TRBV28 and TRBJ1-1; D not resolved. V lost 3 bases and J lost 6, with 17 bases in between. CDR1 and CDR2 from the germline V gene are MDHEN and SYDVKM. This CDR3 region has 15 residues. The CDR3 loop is CASSLAYLTRAEAFF. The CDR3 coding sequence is TGTGCCAGCAGTTTGGCCTACCTAACTAGGGCTGAAGCTTTCTTT.

The CDR3 reads CASSLAGTSGMMDTQYF. CDR3 in DNA: TGTGCCAGCAGCTTAGCGGGAACTAGCGGGATGATGGATACGCAGTATTTT. This chain links TRBV7-9 with TRBJ2-3; the match to TRBD2 covers 10 bases. The germline CDR1 and CDR2 sequences are SEHNR and FQNEAQ (reference sequence). The V and J ends lost 0 bases and 6 bases, in that order; junction bases with no gene match: 9. CDR3 length: 17 residues.

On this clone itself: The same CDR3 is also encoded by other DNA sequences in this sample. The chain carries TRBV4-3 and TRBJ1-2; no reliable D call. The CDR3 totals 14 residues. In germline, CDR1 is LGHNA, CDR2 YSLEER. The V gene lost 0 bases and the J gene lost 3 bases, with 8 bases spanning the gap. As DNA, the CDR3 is TGCGCCAGCAGCCAAGATCCGGGAGACTATGGCTACACCTTC. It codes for CASSQDPGDYGYTF.

CDR3 in amino acids: CASSSPGQAQPQHF. The CDR3 DNA is TGTGCCAGCAGTTCCCCCGGACAGGCCCAGCCCCAGCATTTT. The chain carries TRBV6-6 and TRBJ1-5, with 7 bases that match TRBD1. The CDR3 covers 14 residues. V dropped 4 bases and J dropped 7; count of bases not matched to a gene: 7. CDR1 is MNHNY, CDR2 SVGAGI, per germline (reference sequence).

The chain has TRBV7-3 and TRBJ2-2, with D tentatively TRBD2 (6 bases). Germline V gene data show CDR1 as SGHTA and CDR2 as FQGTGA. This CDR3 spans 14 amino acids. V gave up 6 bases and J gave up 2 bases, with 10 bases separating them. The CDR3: CASRLGGNTGELFF. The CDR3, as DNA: TGTGCCAGCAGGCTGGGGGGAAACACCGGGGAGCTGTTTTTT.

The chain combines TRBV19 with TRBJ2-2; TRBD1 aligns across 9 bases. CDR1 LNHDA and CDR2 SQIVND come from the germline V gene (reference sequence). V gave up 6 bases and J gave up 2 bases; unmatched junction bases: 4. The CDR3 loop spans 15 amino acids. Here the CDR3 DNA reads TGTGCCAGTAGGGAGGACAGGGGAAACACCGGGGAGCTGTTTTTT. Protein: CASREDRGNTGELFF.